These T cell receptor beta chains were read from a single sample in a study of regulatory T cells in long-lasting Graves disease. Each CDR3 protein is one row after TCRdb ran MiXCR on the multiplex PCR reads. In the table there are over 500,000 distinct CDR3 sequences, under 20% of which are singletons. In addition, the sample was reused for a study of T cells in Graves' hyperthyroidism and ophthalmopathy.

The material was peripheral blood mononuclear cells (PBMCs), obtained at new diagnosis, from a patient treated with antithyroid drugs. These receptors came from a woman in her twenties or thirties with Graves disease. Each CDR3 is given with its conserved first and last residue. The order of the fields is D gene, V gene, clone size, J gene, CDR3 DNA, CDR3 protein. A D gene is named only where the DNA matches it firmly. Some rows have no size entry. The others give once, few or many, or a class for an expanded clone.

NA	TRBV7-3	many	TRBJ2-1	TGTGCCAGCAGCTTAGGTGGGACACGATCTAAAAATGAGCAGTTCTTC	CASSLGGTRSKNEQFF
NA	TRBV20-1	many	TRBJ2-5	TGCAGTGCTTCCCAAGGGTTACAAGAGACCCAGTACTTC	CSASQGLQETQYF
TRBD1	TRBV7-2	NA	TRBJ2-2	TGTGCCAGCAGCTTATATAAGGACAGGGTGGGCACCGGGGAGCTGTTTTTT	CASSLYKDRVGTGELFF
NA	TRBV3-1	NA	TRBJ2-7	TGTGCCAGCAGCCCACCTTCTGGGGACTACGAGCAGTACTTC	CASSPPSGDYEQYF
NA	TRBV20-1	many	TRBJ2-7	TGCAGTGCTAGGGGGCCTACAAGCTACGAGCAGTACTTC	CSARGPTSYEQYF
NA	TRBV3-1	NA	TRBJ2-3	TGTGCCAGCAGTCAACGGGACTTCACAGATACGCAGTATTTT	CASSQRDFTDTQYF
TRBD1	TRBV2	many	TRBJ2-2	TGTGCCAGCACCCGGACAGGGAAGGCCGGGGAGCTGTTTTTT	CASTRTGKAGELFF
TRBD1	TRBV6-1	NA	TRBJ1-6	TGTGCCATCAGTCGGGACAGATCTAATTCACCCCTCCACTTT	CAISRDRSNSPLHF
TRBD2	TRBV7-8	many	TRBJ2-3	TGTGCCAGCAGCCTAGAGCGGGATTTAAAGGATACGCAGTATTTT	CASSLERDLKDTQYF
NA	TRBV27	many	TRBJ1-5	TGTGCCAGCACCCTCTCGGGGAATAGCAATCAGCCCCAGCATTTT	CASTLSGNSNQPQHF
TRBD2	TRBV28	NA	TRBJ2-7	TGTGCCAGCGGTTCAGGACTAGCGGGAGAGGATGACGAGCAGTACTTC	CASGSGLAGEDDEQYF
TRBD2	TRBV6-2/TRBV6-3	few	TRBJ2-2	TGTGCCAGCGGTAGCGGGACATACACCGGGGAGCTGTTTTTT	CASGSGTYTGELFF
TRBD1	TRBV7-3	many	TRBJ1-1	TGTGCCAGCGGGACAGGCTCGAACACTGAAGCTTTCTTT	CASGTGSNTEAFF
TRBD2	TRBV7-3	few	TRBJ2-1	TGTGCCAGCAGCCCGGGGACTAGCGGGTTGGATGAGCAGTTCTTC	CASSPGTSGLDEQFF
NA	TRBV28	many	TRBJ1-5	TGTGCCAGCAGTTTATACCTAAGTGGGGCGACCCAGCATTTT	CASSLYLSGATQHF
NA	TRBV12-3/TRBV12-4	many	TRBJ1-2	TGTGCCAGCAGGCAGGGCCTCTATGGCTACACCTTC	CASRQGLYGYTF
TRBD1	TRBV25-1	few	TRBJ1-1	TGTGCCAGCAGTGGGACAGGGCCTGCTTTCTTT	CASSGTGPAFF
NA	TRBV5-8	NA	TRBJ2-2	TGTGCCAGCAAACTAAGTCCGGTCACCGGGGAGCTGTTTTTT	CASKLSPVTGELFF
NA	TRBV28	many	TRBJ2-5	TGTGCCAGCACCCACCCTACGTCCAGGGGTTATTTTGAGACCCAGTACTTC	CASTHPTSRGYFETQYF
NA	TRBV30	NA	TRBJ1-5	TGTGCCTGGAGTCACCAGTCAGGGCGCGGACAGCCCCAGCATTTT	CAWSHQSGRGQPQHF
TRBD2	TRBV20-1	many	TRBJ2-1	TGCAGTGCTATCCTTAGCGGGGTCTCCTACAATGAGCAGTTCTTC	CSAILSGVSYNEQFF
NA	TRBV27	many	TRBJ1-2	TGTGCCAGCAGTTTGGTCGATGGCGGGTATGGCTACACCTTC	CASSLVDGGYGYTF
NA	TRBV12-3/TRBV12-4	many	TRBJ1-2	TGTGCCAGCACCTACCACGTAGCTAGGGGCTACACCTTC	CASTYHVARGYTF
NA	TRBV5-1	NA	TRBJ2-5	TGCGCCAGCAAAGTTCAAGAGACCCAGTACTTC	CASKVQETQYF
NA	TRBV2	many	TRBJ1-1	TGTGCCAGCAGGGGACTACCGAACACTGAAGCTTTCTTT	CASRGLPNTEAFF
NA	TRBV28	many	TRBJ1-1	TGTGCCAGCGGACTCACTGAAACTGAAGCTTTCTTT	CASGLTETEAFF
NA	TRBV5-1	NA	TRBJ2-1	TGCGCCAGCAGCTTGTTGGGCGCAGAGACCCGGTACTTC	CASSLLGAETRYF
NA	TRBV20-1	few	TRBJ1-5	TGCAGTGCTAGGGACTTTTTGACAGGAACTTTGCAGCCCCAGCATTTT	CSARDFLTGTLQPQHF
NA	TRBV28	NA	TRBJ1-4	TGTGCCAGCAGTCCCCAGGTGGGGGGCTCTTATGAAAAACTGTTTTTT	CASSPQVGGSYEKLFF
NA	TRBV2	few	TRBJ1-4	TGTGCCAGCAAATCGGTGAAACTGTTTTTT	CASKSVKLFF